Reported below is one TCR beta chain. Its specificity is unknown. PCR involved 60 Vbeta and 13 Jbeta primers. Only in-frame clones appear in the TCRdb table, and some are missing; sequencing was by immunoSEQ multiplex PCR. The sample has tens of thousands of clones, 55% to 75% seen once. With 4 bases removed from V and 2 bases from J, the gap between germline ends came to 9 bases. The germline gives CDR1 MDHEN, CDR2 SYDVKM. This CDR3 spans 14 amino acids. These data belong to a study of cytomegalovirus exposure and HLA in healthy donors. The study's findings and limits: Earlier analysis found most TCR beta V segments productive about 90% or about 30% of the time. Most CMV-associated TCR beta chains appeared HLA-restricted in a later analysis.

This chain uses TRBV28 with TRBJ1-5; no reliable D call. The origin of this receptor is a woman between 45 and 65 years old in good health and CMV-seropositive. The material sequenced was PBMCs. This chain's CDR3 is CASSSDQGNQPQHF. CDR3 DNA sequence: TGTGCCAGCAGTTCTGATCAGGGCAATCAGCCCCAGCATTTT.